These 11 T cell receptor beta chains were all obtained from the same sample, sequenced in a study of blood T cells in healthy people across ages. Primed by a sample-barcoded 5' primer and a J-beta primer mix, a second PCR proceeded for about 6 to 12 cycles. TCRdb re-derived calls from the 5' RACE reads in MiXCR, one entry per CDR3 protein. The sample contains under 1,100,000 distinct CDR3 sequences, 20% to 25% of which appear only once. The sample also formed part of further work on T cells of mothers and their children.

Sequenced material: blood. The receptors derive from a girl under 10 years old in good health.

As for this clonotype: At one boundary the junction diverges from the germline segment, which might be a read error. The gene calls are TRBV29-1 and TRBJ2-5; 9 bases map to TRBD1. The germline V gene has CDR1 SQVTM and CDR2 ANQGSEA. The CDR3 consists of 13 residues. This chain's CDR3 is CSVRTGTGRTRYF. The DNA of the CDR3 is TGCAGCGTTAGAACCGGGACAGGGAGGACCCGGTACTTC.

The CDR3 nucleotides read TGTGCCAGCAGCCGTGGACCAACCACAGATACGCAGTATTTT. Protein product: CASSRGPTTDTQYF. This chain connects TRBV7-2 to TRBJ2-3; no firm D call. The CDR3 is made up of 14 amino acids. Germline values: CDR1 SGHTA, CDR2 FQGNSA. Trimming stripped 5 bases from V and 2 bases from J, with 11 bases between. Full variable domain (outside the CDR3, taken from reference TRBV7-2 and TRBJ2-3): GAGVSQSPSNKVTEKGKDVELRCDPISGHTALYWYRQSLGQGLEFLIYFQGNSAPDKSGLPSDRFSAERTGGSVSTLTIQRTQQEDSAVYLCASSRGPTTDTQYFGPGTRLTVL.

In this sample, this clonotype turned up a few times. The genes are TRBV28 and TRBJ1-6; 9 bases fit TRBD1. J was trimmed by 13 bases and V by 7 bases; bases with no gene match: 11. The CDR3 runs to 14 residues. Looked up from germline, CDR1 is MDHEN and CDR2 is SYDVKM. The CDR3 protein is CASTGQGASMPLHF. Written as DNA, the CDR3 is TGTGCCAGCACGGGACAGGGAGCGTCGATGCCCCTCCACTTT.

For this clonotype: Sequence at one end of the junction differs from germline and may be a read error. The chain joins TRBV4-3 to TRBJ2-6; maybe TRBD1 (5 bases). The CDR3 has 15 residues. In germline, CDR1 is LGHNA, CDR2 YSLEER. The CDR3 nucleotides are TGCGCCAGCAGCCCATTCCAGTCTGGGGCCAACGTCCTGACCTTC. Translated: CASSPFQSGANVLTF.

This chain joins TRBV20-1 and TRBJ2-7, with 13 bases identical to TRBD2. Germline V gives CDR1 DFQATT, CDR2 SNEGSKA (reference sequence). The CDR3 runs 14 residues. V dropped 6 bases and J dropped 3; count of bases not matched to a gene: 5. The CDR3 protein is CSASRTSGSYEQYF. CDR3 DNA: TGCAGTGCCAGCCGGACTAGCGGGAGCTACGAGCAGTACTTC.

V gene TRBV2 combines with J gene TRBJ1-4; D gene ambiguous. The CDR3 is 14 residues long. The germline gives CDR1 SNHLY, CDR2 FYNNEI. V gave up 1 base and J gave up 8 bases, with 11 bases separating them. CDR3 sequence: CASSEGVGVEKLFF. The CDR3 DNA sequence: TGTGCCAGCAGTGAAGGGGTCGGAGTAGAAAAACTGTTTTTT.

This clonotype was seen a few times. The chain combines TRBV29-1 with TRBJ2-7; D is possibly TRBD1 (5 bases). Trimming shortened V by 5 bases and J by 4 bases, and 21 bases separated the two germline ends. Per the germline V gene, CDR1 is SQVTM and CDR2 is ANQGSEA. The CDR3 runs to 15 residues. The DNA of the CDR3 is TGCAGCGTTCAATTGGGGCGTGTGGGCAGTTACGAGCAGTACTTC. Encoded protein: CSVQLGRVGSYEQYF.

In the case of this clonotype: A junction boundary mismatches the germline segment, possibly from a read error. In DNA form, the CDR3 reads TGTACCAGCTCACCGGGACTCCAAGAGACCCAGTACTTC. It encodes CTSSPGLQETQYF. The V call is TRBV18, the J call TRBJ2-5; TRBD2 might be the D (6 bases). The CDR3 is made up of 13 amino acids. The germline V gene has CDR1 KGHSH and CDR2 LQKENI. The full variable domain, in which reference TRBV18 and TRBJ2-5 provide the parts outside the CDR3, is NAGVMQNPRHLVRRRGQEARLRCSPMKGHSHVYWYRQLPEEGLKFMVYLQKENIIDESGMPKERFSAEFPKEGPSILRIQQVVRGDSAAYFCTSSPGLQETQYFGPGTRLLVL.

J is TRBJ2-3 and V is TRBV7-9; the D gene is possibly TRBD1 (6 bases). The V end was cut by 6 bases, the J end by 5 bases, with 18 bases between. The CDR3 contains 15 residues. Germline lookup yields CDR1 SEHNR and CDR2 FQNEAQ (reference sequence). The CDR3 here is CASSWSGEEKDTQYF. CDR3 nucleotide sequence: TGTGCCAGCAGTTGGTCAGGGGAAGAGAAAGATACGCAGTATTTT.

The chain links TRBV6-2 or TRBV6-3 to TRBJ1-5; weak D call: TRBD1 (5 bases). CDR1 is MNHEY, CDR2 SVGEGT, per germline. CDR3 length: 13 amino acids. Deletions cut 8 bases from V and 7 bases from J, with 15 bases between. This CDR3 is CASRPPGGQPQHF. Written as DNA, the CDR3 is TGTGCCAGCCGTCCGCCCGGGGGACAGCCCCAGCATTTT.

This clonotype appeared a few times. The V gene is TRBV12-3 or TRBV12-4, the J gene TRBJ1-5, with D perhaps matching TRBD1 (5 bases). The CDR3 has 16 amino acids. Trimming cost V 3 bases and J 4 bases, with 16 bases left between them. The CDR3 region is CASSFDWGQYNQPQHF. The CDR3 DNA sequence: TGTGCCAGCAGTTTCGACTGGGGCCAGTATAATCAGCCCCAGCATTTT.